This is a list of T cell receptor beta chains from one sample in a study of Graves' ophthalmopathy and Graves' hyperthyroidism. MiXCR, applied by TCRdb to the multiplex PCR reads, yields one record per CDR3 protein. The profile shows roughly 220,000 distinct CDR3 sequences, roughly 50% of them singletons. Material: peripheral blood. These receptors came from an adult man with Graves' ophthalmopathy. CDR3s include the opening cysteine and the closing phenylalanine or tryptophan. Each record gives: V gene, clone size, J gene, D gene, CDR3 protein, CDR3 DNA. A D gene is named only where the DNA matches it firmly. Size tells how often a clone was seen (once, few, many) or the class of an expanded clone, and some rows leave it out.

V: TRBV7-2; size: -; J: TRBJ1-1; D: TRBD1; CDR3: CASSLSGQGARAFF; DNA: TGTGCCAGCAGCTTATCGGGACAGGGGGCGCGAGCTTTCTTT
V: TRBV28; size: -; J: TRBJ2-7; D: -; CDR3: CASSSPERGHYEQYF; DNA: TGTGCCAGCAGCTCGCCCGAGCGGGGACACTACGAGCAGTACTTC
V: TRBV7-2; size: -; J: TRBJ1-5; D: TRBD1; CDR3: CASSLIGTGDQPQHF; DNA: TGTGCCAGCAGCTTAATCGGGACAGGGGATCAGCCCCAGCATTTT
V: TRBV5-1; size: -; J: TRBJ1-5; D: TRBD1; CDR3: CASSSVRGQSIGGQPQHF; DNA: TGCGCCAGCAGCTCGGTACGGGGACAGAGTATCGGCGGTCAGCCCCAGCATTTT
V: TRBV10-3; size: -; J: TRBJ2-7; D: -; CDR3: CAISESIGNRASYEQYF; DNA: TGTGCCATCAGTGAGTCAATCGGAAACAGGGCATCCTACGAGCAGTACTTC
V: TRBV9; size: -; J: TRBJ1-2; D: TRBD1; CDR3: CASSVVDRAYGVYTF; DNA: TGTGCCAGCAGCGTAGTGGACAGGGCCTATGGGGTTTACACCTTC
V: TRBV10-3; size: many; J: TRBJ2-7; D: TRBD1; CDR3: CAISEPDRVHEQYF; DNA: TGTGCCATCAGTGAGCCGGACAGGGTCCACGAGCAGTACTTC
V: TRBV7-9; size: -; J: TRBJ2-2; D: TRBD2; CDR3: CASSVAIAGSTGELFF; DNA: TGTGCCAGCAGCGTGGCGATAGCGGGTAGCACCGGGGAGCTGTTTTTT
V: TRBV7-9; size: -; J: TRBJ1-6; D: -; CDR3: CASSLARPGRGYNSPLHF; DNA: TGTGCCAGCAGCTTAGCCCGACCAGGCAGGGGCTATAATTCACCCCTCCACTTT
V: TRBV29-1; size: many; J: TRBJ1-2; D: -; CDR3: CSVATGTLYGYTF; DNA: TGCAGCGTTGCTACCGGGACACTCTATGGCTACACCTTC
V: TRBV12-3/TRBV12-4; size: -; J: TRBJ2-5; D: TRBD1; CDR3: CASRRTGGTETQYF; DNA: TGTGCCAGCAGGCGGACAGGGGGCACAGAGACCCAGTACTTC
V: TRBV7-9; size: -; J: TRBJ2-5; D: TRBD2; CDR3: CASSPTSGTETQYF; DNA: TGTGCCAGCAGCCCGACTAGCGGGACAGAGACCCAGTACTTC
V: TRBV20-1; size: -; J: TRBJ2-5; D: TRBD2; CDR3: CSAGTSGRSQETQYF; DNA: TGCAGTGCCGGGACTAGCGGAAGATCTCAAGAGACCCAGTACTTC
V: TRBV29-1; size: -; J: TRBJ2-2; D: TRBD2; CDR3: CSVAQGSGGTGELFF; DNA: TGCAGCGTAGCCCAGGGGAGCGGGGGCACCGGGGAGCTGTTTTTT
V: TRBV27; size: -; J: TRBJ1-2; D: -; CDR3: CASRGRQGNYGYTF; DNA: TGTGCCAGCAGGGGGAGACAAGGCAACTATGGCTACACCTTC
V: TRBV11-3; size: many; J: TRBJ2-7; D: -; CDR3: CASSSQLRVYEQYF; DNA: TGTGCCAGCAGCTCCCAACTTAGGGTCTACGAGCAGTACTTC
V: TRBV7-2; size: -; J: TRBJ2-3; D: -; CDR3: CASSSPRPSTDTQYF; DNA: TGTGCCAGCAGTTCCCCCCGGCCGAGCACAGATACGCAGTATTTT
V: TRBV10-3; size: -; J: TRBJ2-7; D: TRBD2; CDR3: CASSPRAGDSYEQYF; DNA: TGTGCCAGCAGCCCCCGCGCGGGAGACTCCTACGAGCAGTACTTC
V: TRBV12-3/TRBV12-4; size: -; J: TRBJ1-2; D: TRBD1; CDR3: CASSPSDRGTYGYTF; DNA: TGTGCCAGCAGCCCCTCCGACAGGGGGACCTATGGCTACACCTTC
V: TRBV7-2; size: many; J: TRBJ2-5; D: -; CDR3: CASSQGGQETQYF; DNA: TGTGCCAGCAGCCAGGGGGGTCAAGAGACCCAGTACTTC
V: TRBV7-9; size: -; J: TRBJ1-5; D: -; CDR3: CASSLLGAGLLQPQHF; DNA: TGTGCCAGCAGCTTACTAGGGGCAGGGTTGCTGCAGCCCCAGCATTTT
V: TRBV12-3/TRBV12-4; size: -; J: TRBJ2-7; D: -; CDR3: CASSSGTESYEQYF; DNA: TGTGCCAGCAGTTCCGGGACGGAGTCCTACGAGCAGTACTTC
V: TRBV10-3; size: -; J: TRBJ2-7; D: TRBD1; CDR3: CASSEARQGWEQYF; DNA: TGTGCCAGCAGTGAAGCTAGACAGGGTTGGGAGCAGTACTTC
V: TRBV10-3; size: -; J: TRBJ2-7; D: TRBD1; CDR3: CAISTTGTYEQYF; DNA: TGTGCCATCAGCACGACAGGGACCTACGAGCAGTACTTC